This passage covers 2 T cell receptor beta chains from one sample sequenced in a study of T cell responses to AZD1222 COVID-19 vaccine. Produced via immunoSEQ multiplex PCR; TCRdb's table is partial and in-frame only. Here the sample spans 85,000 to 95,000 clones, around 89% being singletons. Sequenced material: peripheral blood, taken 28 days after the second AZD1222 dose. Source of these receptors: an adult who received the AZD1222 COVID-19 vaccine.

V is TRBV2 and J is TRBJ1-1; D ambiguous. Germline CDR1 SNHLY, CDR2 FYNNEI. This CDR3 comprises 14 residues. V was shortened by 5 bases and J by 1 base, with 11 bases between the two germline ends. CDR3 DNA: TGTGCCAGCAGTTTATTGCAGAGGAACACTGAAGCTTTCTTT. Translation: CASSLLQRNTEAFF.

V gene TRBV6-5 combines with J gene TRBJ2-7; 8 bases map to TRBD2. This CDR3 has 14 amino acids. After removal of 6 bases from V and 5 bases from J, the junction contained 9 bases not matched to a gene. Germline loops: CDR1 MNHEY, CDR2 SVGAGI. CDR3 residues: CASSVAGGGDEQYF. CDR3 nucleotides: TGTGCCAGCAGCGTGGCGGGGGGCGGCGACGAGCAGTACTTC.